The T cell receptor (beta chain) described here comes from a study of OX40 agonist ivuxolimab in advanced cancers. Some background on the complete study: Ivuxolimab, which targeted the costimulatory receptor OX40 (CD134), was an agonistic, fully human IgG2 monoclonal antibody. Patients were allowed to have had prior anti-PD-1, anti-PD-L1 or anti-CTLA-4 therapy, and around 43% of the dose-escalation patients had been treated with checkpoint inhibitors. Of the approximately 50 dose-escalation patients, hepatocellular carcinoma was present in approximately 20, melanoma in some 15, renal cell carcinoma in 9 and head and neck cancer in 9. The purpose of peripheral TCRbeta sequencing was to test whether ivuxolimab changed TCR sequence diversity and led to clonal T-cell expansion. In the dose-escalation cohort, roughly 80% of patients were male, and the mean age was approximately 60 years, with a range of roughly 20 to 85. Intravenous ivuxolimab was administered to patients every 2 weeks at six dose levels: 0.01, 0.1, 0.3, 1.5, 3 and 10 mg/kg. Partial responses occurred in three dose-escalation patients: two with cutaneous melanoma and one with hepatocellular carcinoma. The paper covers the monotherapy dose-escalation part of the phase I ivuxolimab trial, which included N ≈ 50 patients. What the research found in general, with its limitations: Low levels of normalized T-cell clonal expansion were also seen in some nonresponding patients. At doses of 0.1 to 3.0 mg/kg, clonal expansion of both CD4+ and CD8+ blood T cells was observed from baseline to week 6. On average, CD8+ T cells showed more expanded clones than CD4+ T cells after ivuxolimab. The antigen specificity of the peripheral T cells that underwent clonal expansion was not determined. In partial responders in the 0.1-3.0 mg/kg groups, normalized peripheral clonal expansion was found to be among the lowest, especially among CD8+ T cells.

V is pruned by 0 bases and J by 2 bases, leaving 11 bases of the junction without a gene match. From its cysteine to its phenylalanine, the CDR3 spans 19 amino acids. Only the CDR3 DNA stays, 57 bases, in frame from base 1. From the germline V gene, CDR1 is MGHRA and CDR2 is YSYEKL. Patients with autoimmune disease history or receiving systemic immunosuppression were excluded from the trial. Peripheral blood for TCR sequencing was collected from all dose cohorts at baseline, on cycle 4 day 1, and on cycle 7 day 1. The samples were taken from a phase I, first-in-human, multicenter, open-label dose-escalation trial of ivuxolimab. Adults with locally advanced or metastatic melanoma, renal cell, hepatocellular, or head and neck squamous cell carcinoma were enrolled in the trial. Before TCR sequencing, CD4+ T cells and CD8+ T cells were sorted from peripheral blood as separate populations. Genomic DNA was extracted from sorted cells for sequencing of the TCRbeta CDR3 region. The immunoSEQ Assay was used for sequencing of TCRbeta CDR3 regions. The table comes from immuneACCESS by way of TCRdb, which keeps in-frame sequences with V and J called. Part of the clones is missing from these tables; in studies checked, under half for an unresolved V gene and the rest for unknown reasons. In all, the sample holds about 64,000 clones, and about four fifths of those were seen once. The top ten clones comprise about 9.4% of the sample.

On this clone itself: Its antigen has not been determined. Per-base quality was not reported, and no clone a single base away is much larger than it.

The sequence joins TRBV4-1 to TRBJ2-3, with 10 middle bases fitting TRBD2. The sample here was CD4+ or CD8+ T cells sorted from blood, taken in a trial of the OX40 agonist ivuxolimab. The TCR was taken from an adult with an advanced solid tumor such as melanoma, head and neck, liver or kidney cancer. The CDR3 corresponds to CASSQDWGGLAGDTDTQYF. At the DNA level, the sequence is TGCGCCAGCAGCCAAGATTGGGGCGGGCTAGCGGGGGACACAGATACGCAGTATTTT.